The entry below gives a single T cell receptor beta chain sequence along with its context. Its target is not known. Using viral peptide pools, the ViraFEST assay grew out antigen-specific CD4+ T cells prior to sequencing. Cells that had been cultured for less than 13 days were the source of isolated CD4+ T cells. None of these healthy vaccinees had been infected with SARS-CoV-2 before vaccination. Wells of a few million PBMC each were grown with about 9.5 IU/ml IL-2 and about 9.6 ug/ml peptides. Days 3 and 7 saw half the medium replaced with IL-2 medium. This CDR3 spans 13 amino acids. V was pared by 2 bases and J by 6 bases, with 2 bases of the junction left unmatched. Per the germline V gene, CDR1 is ENHRY and CDR2 is SYGVKD. This sample stems from a study of vaccination effects on CD4 cells after COVID-19. Turning to the study itself: Each participant was administered two doses of either the BNT162b2 or the mRNA-1273 vaccine.

The study, taken as a whole, reports: By a late point after vaccination, infection- and vaccine-induced clones had shrunk markedly through clonal contraction.

Clones were read by immunoSEQ multiplex PCR, and TCRdb kept only the in-frame ones, dropping some. The sample lists 24,000 or so clones, 73% occurring once. This chain connects TRBV10-3 to TRBJ2-7, with 9 bases that match TRBD1. The receptor comes from a human donor who received a COVID-19 vaccine. The sequencing used CD4+ T cells from PBMCs cultured with SARS-CoV-2 spike peptides, collected before COVID-19 vaccination. In DNA, the CDR3 is TGTGCCATCAGTGAGACGGACAGGGGCGAGCAGTACTTC. It translates to CAISETDRGEQYF.